The clone carrying this T cell receptor (beta chain) turned up a few times. Its specificity is not known. Using its own MiXCR run on the reads, TCRdb lists one record per CDR3 protein. Among about 400,000 distinct CDR3 sequences listed, 34% were seen once. This entry belongs to a study of T cell repertoires in cytomegalovirus infection. Study background: The authors used CMV epitopes that were HLA-C-restricted (recently identified) and HLA-B-restricted (well studied). An indication of both CMV infection and matching HLA type came from public TCR beta signatures.

V dropped 4 bases and J dropped 5; count of bases not matched to a gene: 7. The CDR3 is made up of 15 amino acids. CDR1 is MGHDK and CDR2 is SYGVNS in the germline V gene. Study-wide findings and caveats: In two of eight donors, the top clonotype was HLA-C-restricted CMV-specific.

This clonotype originated in a human donor in good health (CMV status not recorded). Some clones in this sample may be carry-over from other donors' samples. Here the sequenced sample was cultured PBMCs, taken from culture after CMV antigen stimulation. The chain has TRBV25-1 and TRBJ1-1; 10 bases line up with TRBD1. CDR3 sequence reads: CASSATDRGRTEAFF. For the CDR3, the DNA is TGTGCCAGCAGTGCAACGGACAGGGGGAGGACTGAAGCTTTCTTT.